This passage covers 12 T cell receptor beta chains from one sample sequenced in a study of shared clonotypes between healthy human individuals. The protocol was immunoSEQ multiplex PCR, while the TCRdb copy is restricted to in-frame clones and leaves out a portion. Seen here are a few million clones, roughly 95% observed once, and the top ten hold around 0.13%. The sample comprised naive CD4+ T cells sorted from blood. Stated subset: CD45RA+ positively selected. Receptors originate from a man aged 18 to 35 in good health.

The chain joins TRBV4-1 to TRBJ2-7; 10 bases line up with TRBD2. Germline CDR1 MGHRA, CDR2 YSYEKL. CDR3 length: 14 amino acids. With V trimmed by 4 bases and J by 5 bases, 5 bases remained unmatched. The chain's CDR3 is CASSRTSGANEQYF. In DNA, the CDR3 is TGCGCCAGCAGCCGAACTAGCGGGGCCAACGAGCAGTACTTC.

J is TRBJ2-6 and V is TRBV10-1; the match to TRBD1 covers 7 bases. J gave up 0 bases and V 5 bases, and 4 bases lay outside the gene matches. The CDR3 runs 16 residues. CDR1 is WNHNN, CDR2 SYGVQD, per germline (reference sequence). The CDR3 loop is CASSPNRGSGANVLTF. The CDR3 region has the DNA TGCGCCAGCAGTCCGAACAGGGGCTCTGGGGCCAACGTCCTGACTTTC.

This chain links TRBV7-2 with TRBJ2-1; TRBD2 agrees at 11 bases. Germline assignment: CDR1 SGHTA and CDR2 FQGNSA. The length of the CDR3 is 17 residues. With V trimmed by 1 base and J by 6 bases, 8 bases remained unmatched. CDR3 nucleotide sequence: TGTGCCAGCAGCTTAGTTTATAGCGGGGGGGCTCGCAATGAGCAGTTCTTC. This gives the protein CASSLVYSGGARNEQFF.

This rearrangement joins TRBV7-9 to TRBJ1-1; D possibly corresponds to TRBD1 (5 bases). The CDR3 is made up of 14 amino acids. The germline gives CDR1 SEHNR, CDR2 FQNEAQ (reference sequence). V was pared by 4 bases and J by 1 base, with 10 bases between. The CDR3 DNA is TGTGCCAGCAGCTACACTCAGGGGAACACTGAAGCTTTCTTT. Its translation: CASSYTQGNTEAFF.

The chain couples TRBV11-2 to TRBJ1-1; D is unresolved. There are 15 residues in the CDR3. Trimming stripped 0 bases from V and 4 bases from J, with 12 bases between. Germline V gene data show CDR1 as SGHAT and CDR2 as FQNNGV. This CDR3 is CASSLDGKVGTEAFF. CDR3 sequence (DNA): TGTGCCAGCAGCTTAGATGGGAAGGTGGGCACTGAAGCTTTCTTT.

Worth noting for this clone: Other nucleotide sequences from this sample produce the same CDR3. This chain connects TRBV30 to TRBJ2-7; D is perhaps TRBD2 (7 bases). V was pared by 0 bases and J by 7 bases, with 13 bases between. Germline CDR1 and CDR2: GTSNPN and SVGIG (reference sequence). The CDR3 extends over 13 amino acids. CDR3 DNA sequence: TGTGCCTGGAGTGTTGGGGGGGCAGGGGAGCAGTACTTC. Amino acid sequence: CAWSVGGAGEQYF.

This sequence joins TRBV10-3 and TRBJ2-7; 7 positions agree with TRBD2. The CDR3 has 13 amino acids. The germline CDR1 and CDR2 sequences are ENHRY and SYGVKD. With 4 bases clipped from V and 2 bases from J, the junction kept 2 bases outside the gene matches. The CDR3 nucleotides are TGTGCCATCAGTGCTAGCGGCCCCTACGAGCAGTACTTC. Protein sequence: CAISASGPYEQYF.

J is TRBJ2-7 and V is TRBV10-2; 9 bases are a match to TRBD1. CDR1 is WSHSY, CDR2 SAAADI, per germline. The length of the CDR3 is 14 residues. Losses at the gene ends were 6 bases for V and 13 bases for J; bases not matched to a gene: 16. The CDR3 sequence: CASSNDRGFYGRYF. The CDR3 coding sequence is TGCGCCAGCAGCAATGACAGGGGGTTTTACGGGAGATACTTC.

The chain carries TRBV25-1 and TRBJ1-4; D not certain. The CDR3 is 18 amino acids. Germline CDR1 is MGHDK and CDR2 is SYGVNS. Between the trimmed V and J ends, which lost 4 bases and 8 bases, there was a span of 26 bases. The CDR3 here is CASSGDLHTHSRGEKLFF. CDR3 sequence (DNA): TGTGCCAGCAGTGGCGACTTGCACACCCATTCACGCGGAGAAAAACTGTTTTTT.

The rearrangement uses TRBV4-3 and TRBJ2-2, with unresolved D. This CDR3 spans 16 amino acids. V lost 6 bases and J lost 1, with 15 bases in between. Per germline, CDR1 LGHNA and CDR2 YSLEER. The CDR3 loop reads CASRYPMRENTGELFF. DNA for the CDR3: TGCGCCAGCAGGTATCCGATGAGAGAGAACACCGGGGAGCTGTTTTTT.

Details on this clone: Distinct nucleotide sequences in the sample also encode this CDR3. The rearrangement links TRBV5-1 to TRBJ2-7; a weak D match, TRBD2 (5 bases). The germline V gene encodes CDR1 SGHRS and CDR2 YFSETQ. V lost 4 bases and J lost 3, with 8 bases in between. This CDR3 is 12 amino acids long. CDR3 bases: TGCGCCAGCAGCGCGAGCGGCTACGAGCAGTACTTC. It specifies CASSASGYEQYF.

The chain uses TRBV6-4 and TRBJ1-2, with 10 bases fitting TRBD1. The CDR3 is made up of 18 amino acids. The germline gives CDR1 MRHNA, CDR2 SNTAGT. V shed 9 bases and J 3 bases; nucleotides not matched to a gene: 19. Written as DNA, the CDR3 is TGTGCCAGGCCTTACACCCGGAGTGGGACAGGGGTGGACTATGGCTACACCTTC. It translates to CARPYTRSGTGVDYGYTF.